This passage covers 29 T cell receptor beta chains from one sample sequenced in a study of blood T cell repertoires in COVID-19. Clones were read by immunoSEQ multiplex PCR, and TCRdb kept only the in-frame ones, dropping some. The repertoire holds under 200,000 clones, with around 84% as singletons. Sequencing was performed on PBMCs or T cells enriched from blood (not recorded which). The receptors shown here come from a woman aged 50 to 60 who had recovered from COVID-19.

This chain links TRBV14 with TRBJ2-2; D is uncertain. From germline, CDR1 is SGHDN and CDR2 FVKESK. The CDR3 has 17 amino acids. V was trimmed by 0 bases and J by 1 base, leaving 12 bases between them. CDR3 amino acids: CASSQEIGGWNTGELFF. CDR3 nucleotide sequence: TGTGCCAGCAGCCAAGAGATAGGCGGATGGAACACCGGGGAGCTGTTTTTT.

The chain carries TRBV28 and TRBJ1-4; a possible D gene is TRBD1 (6 bases). V lost 1 base and J lost 5, with 14 bases in between. From germline, CDR1 is MDHEN and CDR2 SYDVKM. This CDR3 has 16 amino acids. The CDR3 here is CASSLFQGWQNEKLFF. The CDR3 nucleotides are TGTGCCAGCAGTTTATTTCAGGGGTGGCAAAATGAAAAACTGTTTTTT.

The chain uses TRBV5-5 and TRBJ1-1; 8 nucleotides line up with TRBD1. This CDR3 region has 17 residues. Germline trimming cut 1 base from V and 1 base from J; bases unmatched to any gene: 9. CDR1 and CDR2 (germline): SGHKS, YYEKEE (reference sequence). Here the CDR3 DNA reads TGTGCCAGCAGCTTGCGAAGTGGGACAGGCCGGAACACTGAAGCTTTCTTT. Amino acid sequence: CASSLRSGTGRNTEAFF.

This chain connects TRBV27 to TRBJ2-1, with a possible D match to TRBD2 (5 bases). This CDR3 is 14 amino acids long. CDR1 is MNHEY, CDR2 SMNVEV, per germline (reference sequence). V was pared by 5 bases and J by 2 bases, with 10 bases between. As DNA, the CDR3 is TGTGCCAGCAGTCCCCGGGGAACCTACAATGAGCAGTTCTTC. Translated, it gives CASSPRGTYNEQFF.

The gene calls are TRBV6-2 or TRBV6-3 and TRBJ2-1; tentative D call: TRBD1 (6 bases). Trimming stripped 6 bases from V and 12 bases from J, with 15 bases between. This CDR3 has 12 amino acids. Germline CDR1 reads MNHEY; CDR2 reads SVGEGT. DNA for the CDR3: TGTGCCAGCAGCCAAACAGGGAGTTGGCAGTTCTTC. This sequence encodes CASSQTGSWQFF.

V is TRBV7-2 and J is TRBJ2-1; 9 bases are shared with TRBD2. The V and J ends lost 4 bases and 4 bases, in that order; junction bases with no gene match: 5. This CDR3 comprises 15 residues. Per germline, CDR1 SGHTA and CDR2 FQGNSA. The CDR3 region has the DNA TGTGCCAGCAGCTGGGGACTAGCAGAGTACAATGAGCAGTTCTTC. Amino acids: CASSWGLAEYNEQFF.

The J gene is TRBJ1-1, the V gene TRBV7-9, with D unresolved. V lost 5 bases and J 0 bases, leaving 7 bases between the germline ends. The germline V gene has CDR1 SEHNR and CDR2 FQNEAQ (reference sequence). The CDR3 covers 13 residues. CDR3 in DNA: TGTGCCAGCAGCGGAGACCTGAACACTGAAGCTTTCTTT. Encoded protein: CASSGDLNTEAFF. The whole variable domain, remainder taken from reference TRBV7-9 and TRBJ1-1, is DTGVSQNPRHKITKRGQNVTFRCDPISEHNRLYWYRQTLGQGPEFLTYFQNEAQLEKSRLLSDRFSAERPKGSFSTLEIQRTEQGDSAMYLCASSGDLNTEAFFGQGTRLTVV.

This clone occurred a few times. The genes are TRBV28 and TRBJ1-2; a weak D match, TRBD1 (6 bases). The germline gives CDR1 MDHEN, CDR2 SYDVKM. The CDR3 contains 12 residues. Trimming removed 6 bases at V and 8 bases at J, with 13 bases between. This chain's CDR3 is CASRKQGSGYTF. The CDR3 DNA reads as TGTGCCAGCAGAAAACAGGGAAGCGGCTACACCTTC.

The J gene is TRBJ1-2, the V gene TRBV11-3; the match to TRBD1 covers 9 bases. This CDR3 spans 15 amino acids. Trimming at V came to 5 bases and at J to 5 bases, leaving 9 bases not matched to a gene. Germline V CDR1 and CDR2: SGHNT, YENEEA. The CDR3 spells CASSPDRGGYYGYTF. DNA for the CDR3: TGTGCCAGCAGCCCCGACAGGGGGGGATATTATGGCTACACCTTC.

V and J are TRBV4-3 and TRBJ2-1; 7 nucleotides agree with TRBD1. Trimming cost V 0 bases and J 4 bases; bases outside gene matches: 6. This CDR3 spans 16 amino acids. Germline V gives CDR1 LGHNA, CDR2 YSLEER. CDR3 loop: CASSQDLTGLYNEQFF. CDR3 bases: TGCGCCAGCAGCCAAGATTTGACAGGGTTGTACAATGAGCAGTTCTTC.

J is TRBJ2-5 and V is TRBV11-3; D unclear. CDR3 length: 13 residues. The V end lost 1 base, the J end lost 2 bases, and 5 bases lay between the germline ends. Germline CDR1 and CDR2: SGHNT and YENEEA. The CDR3 bases are TGTGCCAGCAGCTTAGTACGGCAAGAGACCCAGTACTTC. This translates into CASSLVRQETQYF.

J is TRBJ2-7 and V is TRBV6-5; TRBD2 agrees at 14 bases. This CDR3 spans 16 amino acids. Germline CDR1 MNHEY, CDR2 SVGAGI. V lost 2 bases, J lost 2 bases, and 2 bases stayed unmatched. CDR3 amino acids: CASSYGTSGGTYEQYF. As DNA, the CDR3 is TGTGCCAGCAGTTACGGGACTAGCGGGGGTACCTACGAGCAGTACTTC.

The count of this clone is one. The chain is built from TRBV18 and TRBJ1-1; D uncertain. In germline, CDR1 is KGHSH, CDR2 LQKENI. The CDR3 totals 12 residues. Trimming left V 4 bases short and J 4 bases short, with 7 bases between. The CDR3 sequence is CASSLQATEAFF. CDR3 bases: TGTGCCAGCTCACTCCAAGCCACTGAAGCTTTCTTT.

The gene calls are TRBV27 and TRBJ2-5; possible D gene TRBD2, 6 bases. Trimming removed 5 bases at V and 4 bases at J, with 26 bases between. CDR3 length: 18 residues. Germline V CDR1 and CDR2: MNHEY, SMNVEV (reference sequence). CDR3 in amino acids: CASSLQLAELAFGETQYF. The CDR3 bases are TGTGCCAGCAGTCTCCAGTTGGCAGAACTAGCTTTCGGAGAGACCCAGTACTTC.

This clone occurred a few times. V usage is TRBV7-2 and J usage is TRBJ1-6; 11 bases are a match to TRBD1. J lost 7 bases, V lost 3 bases, and 5 bases had no gene match. The germline V gene encodes CDR1 SGHTA and CDR2 FQGNSA. The CDR3 runs 16 residues. This CDR3 reads CASSFGQGAKNSPLHF. The DNA of the CDR3 is TGTGCCAGCAGCTTCGGACAGGGGGCGAAAAATTCACCCCTCCACTTT.

The CDR3 sequence: CASTKVGDTEAFF. The CDR3, as DNA: TGTGCCAGCACCAAGGTAGGGGATACTGAAGCTTTCTTT. The V gene is TRBV11-3, the J gene TRBJ1-1, with a weak D call TRBD1 (5 bases). CDR3 length equals 13 residues. V lost 7 bases and J lost 5, with 14 bases in between. The V gene's germline CDR1 is SGHNT and CDR2 YENEEA. The whole variable domain, remainder taken from reference TRBV11-3 and TRBJ1-1, is EAGVVQSPRYKIIEKKQPVAFWCNPISGHNTLYWYLQNLGQGPELLIRYENEEAVDDSQLPKDRFSAERLKGVDSTLKIQPAELGDSAVYLCASTKVGDTEAFFGQGTRLTVV.

The V gene is TRBV11-2, the J gene TRBJ2-7; no definite D call. CDR3 length: 13 residues. Germline CDR1 SGHAT, CDR2 FQNNGV. Deletions cut 3 bases from V and 0 bases from J, with 6 bases between. CDR3 bases: TGTGCCAGCAGCTTCCACAGCTCCTACGAGCAGTACTTC. Its translation is CASSFHSSYEQYF.

The V and J genes are TRBV18 and TRBJ2-7; 9 bases map to TRBD1. The CDR3 sequence is 15 residues long. The V segment lost 3 bases and the J segment 1 base; nucleotides outside the gene matches: 4. Germline V gives CDR1 KGHSH, CDR2 LQKENI. The DNA for the CDR3 is TGTGCCAGCTCACCGGGACAGGGACCATCCTACGAGCAGTACTTC. This translates into CASSPGQGPSYEQYF.

CDR3 sequence reads: CATSESQGTEAFF. The CDR3 nucleotides read TGTGCCACCAGTGAGTCACAGGGAACTGAAGCTTTCTTT. The chain carries TRBV24-1 and TRBJ1-1; a possible D gene is TRBD1 (6 bases). Germline CDR1 and CDR2: KGHDR and SFDVKD. CDR3 size: 13 residues. The germline V and J ends were trimmed by 4 bases and 5 bases, with 10 bases remaining between them.

The rearrangement joins TRBV19 to TRBJ2-3, with TRBD1 identical over 9 bases. With V trimmed by 4 bases and J by 4 bases, 3 bases remained unmatched. This CDR3 has 14 amino acids. CDR1 and CDR2 from the germline V gene are LNHDA and SQIVND (reference sequence). CDR3: CASSTTGGPDTQYF. The DNA for the CDR3 is TGTGCCAGTAGTACGACAGGGGGTCCAGATACGCAGTATTTT.

The rearrangement uses TRBV12-3 or TRBV12-4 and TRBJ1-2; D is unclear. The CDR3 totals 13 residues. V was shortened by 4 bases and J by 0 bases, with 6 bases between the two germline ends. DNA of the CDR3: TGTGCCAGCAGTTCAACAGCTAACTATGGCTACACCTTC. This codes for CASSSTANYGYTF.

This chain links TRBV27 with TRBJ1-2, with D tentatively TRBD1 (5 bases). Germline V CDR1 and CDR2: MNHEY, SMNVEV (reference sequence). This CDR3 comprises 13 residues. Trimming stripped 3 bases from V and 8 bases from J, with 13 bases between. The CDR3 spells CASSFRDERGYTF. The CDR3 coding sequence is TGTGCCAGCAGTTTCAGGGATGAGAGGGGCTACACCTTC.

In this sample, this clone turned up a few times. The chain carries TRBV19 and TRBJ2-1, with D maybe TRBD1 (6 bases). Trimming cost V 6 bases and J 4 bases, with 19 bases left between them. From germline, CDR1 is LNHDA and CDR2 SQIVND (reference sequence). CDR3 length: 16 residues. DNA for the CDR3: TGTGCCAGTAGACGAATTCCGGGACACCAGTACAATGAGCAGTTCTTC. As protein: CASRRIPGHQYNEQFF.

This clone was recorded many times. This chain uses TRBV5-5 with TRBJ1-4; no clear D gene. CDR3 length equals 16 residues. Germline V gives CDR1 SGHKS, CDR2 YYEKEE (reference sequence). V lost 0 bases to trimming and J lost 0 bases, with 9 bases between them. CDR3 loop: CASSLGSEATNEKLFF. The CDR3, as DNA: TGTGCCAGCAGCTTGGGGAGTGAGGCAACTAATGAAAAACTGTTTTTT.

CDR3: CASSQAPGAGNTIYF. CDR3 coding DNA: TGCGCCAGCAGCCAAGCGCCCGGGGCTGGAAACACCATATATTTT. J is TRBJ1-3 and V is TRBV4-3; D not certain. Germline lookup yields CDR1 LGHNA and CDR2 YSLEER. The CDR3 contains 15 residues. Trimming stripped 1 base from V and 2 bases from J, with 9 bases between.

This clone came up once. The V and J genes are TRBV4-3 and TRBJ2-5, with TRBD2 identical over 10 bases. J lost 2 bases, V lost 1 base, and 10 bases had no gene match. The CDR3 consists of 18 residues. The germline gives CDR1 LGHNA, CDR2 YSLEER. CDR3 sequence (DNA): TGCGCCAGCAGCCAAGGCATAAGGACTAGCGGATTTCAAGAGACCCAGTACTTC. This encodes CASSQGIRTSGFQETQYF.

V and J are TRBV9 and TRBJ1-2; possible D gene TRBD1, 5 bases. Trimming took off 4 bases at V and 4 bases at J, with 14 bases between the two ends. The CDR3 is made up of 14 amino acids. CDR1 is SGDLS and CDR2 is YYNGEE in the germline V gene. The CDR3 loop reads CASSPEWGTYGYTF. The CDR3 bases are TGTGCCAGCAGCCCCGAGTGGGGCACCTATGGCTACACCTTC.

This clone is a singleton in its sample. This chain joins TRBV7-9 and TRBJ2-1, with D tentatively TRBD1 (5 bases). Germline CDR1 is SEHNR and CDR2 is FQNEAQ (reference sequence). V was trimmed by 1 base and J by 1 base, leaving 5 bases between them. The CDR3 is 14 amino acids. CDR3 DNA: TGTGCCAGCAGCTTAGACAGGTCCTACAATGAGCAGTTCTTC. Translating gives CASSLDRSYNEQFF.

The chain combines TRBV28 with TRBJ2-7, with TRBD2 matching over 10 bases. Losses at the gene ends were 4 bases for V and 1 base for J; bases not matched to a gene: 10. This CDR3 spans 17 amino acids. Germline lookup yields CDR1 MDHEN and CDR2 SYDVKM. CDR3 nucleotides: TGTGCCAGCAGTTCCATTGGGGGACTAGCGCGATCCTACGAGCAGTACTTC. Amino acids: CASSSIGGLARSYEQYF.